This T cell receptor beta chain was documented in a study of CD8 T cells in ankylosing spondylitis. Points from the study as a whole: The study identified a TCR beta motif of eight highly homologous variants that appeared characteristic of ankylosing spondylitis blood. Significant enrichment of disease-linked clones was reported in matched ankylosing spondylitis synovial fluid.

CDR1 is DFQATT, CDR2 SNEGSKA, per germline (reference sequence). The V end lost 4 bases, the J end lost 3 bases, and 7 bases lay between the germline ends. This CDR3 contains 11 residues. As concerns this clonotype: Antigen unknown.

Quantitative 5'-RACE with molecular barcodes produced the TCR beta libraries. MiXCR, applied by TCRdb to the 5' RACE reads, yields one record per CDR3 protein. Of 150,000 to 200,000 distinct CDR3 sequences listed, 15% to 20% were seen once; the top ten hold roughly 4%. The chain joins TRBV20-1 to TRBJ2-7; D is ambiguous. The receptor comes from a male donor aged 5-30 years with ankylosing spondylitis or in good health (not recorded which). The sample comprised blood, either unsorted or a sorted T cell fraction (not recorded which). The CDR3 DNA is TGCAGTGCTAAAAGGCTCTACGAGCAGTACTTC. Translated: CSAKRLYEQYF.